Below, 12 T cell receptor beta chains from the same sample are listed, as sequenced in a study of OX40 agonist ivuxolimab in advanced cancers. Clones were sequenced by immunoSEQ multiplex PCR, and TCRdb holds only the in-frame ones, with some missing. The sample holds roughly 44,000 clones, around 80% seen once. The material was CD4+ or CD8+ T cells sorted from blood, obtained in a trial of the OX40 agonist ivuxolimab. The receptors here all came from an adult with an advanced solid tumor such as melanoma, head and neck, liver or kidney cancer.

The CDR3 sequence: CASSRDRNEKLFF. The CDR3 DNA follows: TGCGCCAGCAGCCGGGACAGGAATGAAAAACTGTTTTTT. The V gene is TRBV4-3, the J gene TRBJ1-4; 8 positions match TRBD1. The CDR3 contains 13 residues. With 4 bases clipped from V and 5 bases from J, the junction kept 0 bases outside the gene matches. CDR1 and CDR2 from the germline V gene are LGHNA and YSLEER.

Only a few counts were recorded for this clone. The rearrangement links TRBV30 to TRBJ2-6, with D perhaps TRBD1 (6 bases). V was trimmed by 4 bases and J by 4 bases, leaving 17 bases between them. Germline V gene sequence: CDR1 GTSNPN, CDR2 SVGIG (reference sequence). CDR3 length equals 16 residues. In DNA form, the CDR3 reads TGTGCCTGGAAGGGGGACATATGGAGCGGGGCCAACGTCCTGACTTTC. Encoded protein: CAWKGDIWSGANVLTF.

The chain joins TRBV4-1 to TRBJ2-7, with a weak D call TRBD1 (6 bases). CDR3 length: 15 amino acids. CDR1 is MGHRA, CDR2 YSYEKL, per germline. Trimming removed 2 bases at V and 0 bases at J, with 11 bases between. The CDR3 protein is CASSQTQGTSYEQYF. In nucleotides, the CDR3 is TGCGCCAGCAGCCAAACCCAGGGGACCTCCTACGAGCAGTACTTC.

V usage is TRBV5-4 and J usage is TRBJ2-7; no reliable D call. Germline V lookup: CDR1 SGHNT, CDR2 YYREEE (reference sequence). V lost 4 bases and J 1 base, leaving 9 bases between the germline ends. CDR3 length: 13 amino acids. CDR3 sequence reads: CASSRSLSYEQYF. The CDR3 nucleotides are TGTGCCAGCAGCCGCTCTCTTTCCTACGAGCAGTACTTC.

This rearrangement joins TRBV11-2 to TRBJ2-7; TRBD1 is a possible D gene (5 bases). V was pared by 1 base and J by 6 bases, with 13 bases between. The CDR3 runs to 14 residues. Germline CDR1 SGHAT, CDR2 FQNNGV. The CDR3 sequence is CASSLVGPASEQYF. CDR3 coding DNA: TGTGCCAGCAGCTTAGTGGGGCCAGCCTCCGAGCAGTACTTC.

This clone showed up just a few times. The CDR3 DNA sequence: TGTGCCAGCAGTTTCGGACTAGGCGAGCGGAATGAGCAGTTCTTC. This encodes CASSFGLGERNEQFF. V is TRBV28 and J is TRBJ2-1, with 7 bases identical to TRBD2. The CDR3 extends over 15 amino acids. The V gene end was trimmed by 3 bases and the J gene end by 7 bases; junction bases not matched to a gene: 9. Germline CDR1 is MDHEN and CDR2 is SYDVKM.

The CDR3 loop is CASSSGTEAFF. For the CDR3, the DNA is TGTGCCAGCAGTTCGGGAACTGAAGCTTTCTTT. The rearrangement uses TRBV6-5 and TRBJ1-1, with D unclear. The CDR3 is 11 residues long. Germline V gene sequence: CDR1 MNHEY, CDR2 SVGAGI. Trimming stripped 4 bases from V and 5 bases from J, with 5 bases between.

The CDR3 region has the DNA TGTGCCAGCAGTTACTCGACTCGGGGGAGCACTGAAGCTTTCTTT. Its protein product is CASSYSTRGSTEAFF. The chain couples TRBV6-6 to TRBJ1-1, with D perhaps TRBD1 (5 bases). The CDR3 runs 15 residues. Germline V gene lookup returns CDR1 MNHNY and CDR2 SVGAGI (reference sequence). V was clipped by 0 bases and J by 4 bases, with 12 bases between them.

This sequence joins TRBV7-2 and TRBJ2-7, with D maybe TRBD1 (5 bases). Trimming removed 6 bases from V and 6 bases from J, with 18 bases in between. Germline loops: CDR1 SGHTA, CDR2 FQGNSA. The CDR3 extends over 14 amino acids. CDR3 sequence: CASSYSTEHREQYF. The CDR3 nucleotides are TGTGCCAGCAGTTATTCGACAGAGCATCGCGAGCAGTACTTC.

The CDR3 bases are TGTGCCAGCAGCTTATCGGCGACTAACTATGGCTACACCTTC. This gives the protein CASSLSATNYGYTF. V is TRBV11-2 and J is TRBJ1-2; D is unresolved. CDR1 SGHAT and CDR2 FQNNGV come from the germline V gene. There are 14 residues in the CDR3. V was clipped by 2 bases and J by 0 bases, with 7 bases between them.

This chain uses TRBV28 with TRBJ2-7; D might be TRBD2 (6 bases). V was trimmed by 5 bases and J by 0 bases, leaving 17 bases between them. Germline CDR1 is MDHEN and CDR2 is SYDVKM. The CDR3 is 16 amino acids. In nucleotides, the CDR3 is TGTGCCAGCAGTACACCACTAGCTGGGGGCTCCTACGAGCAGTACTTC. It encodes CASSTPLAGGSYEQYF.

The table lists this clone with a count of one. The chain employs TRBV11-3 and TRBJ2-5, with D hard to call. Germline loops: CDR1 SGHNT, CDR2 YENEEA. The V gene lost 5 bases and the J gene lost 2 bases, with 12 bases spanning the gap. The CDR3 is made up of 14 amino acids. The CDR3, as DNA: TGTGCCAGCAGCCCGTACTGGGGACAAGAGACCCAGTACTTC. It specifies CASSPYWGQETQYF.